This T cell receptor (beta chain) was retrieved from a study of T cell responses to AZD1222 COVID-19 vaccine. The study's findings and limits: Repertoire sampling was restricted to post-peak T cell response timepoints. Spike-specific TCRs gained breadth and depth after people received two AZD1222 doses. Among vaccine-associated CD4 TCRs, coverage spanned spike, with dominance at 160-218 and 743-854.

About this clone: As yet, its antigen is unknown.

Generated by immunoSEQ multiplex PCR, the TCRdb table keeps only in-frame clones and is missing some. The sample lists about 75,000 clones; roughly 84% were seen once. CDR1 and CDR2 (germline): MGHRA, YSYEKL. V gave up 0 bases and J gave up 2 bases, with 17 bases separating them. This CDR3 is built from 17 residues. Analyses pooled second doses at about 4 or about 12 weeks. This sequence originates from an adult who received the AZD1222 COVID-19 vaccine. J is TRBJ2-7 and V is TRBV4-1, with a weak D call TRBD2 (6 bases). This material consisted of peripheral blood, taken 28 days after the second AZD1222 dose. CDR3 loop: CASSQEELIGGPYEQYF. CDR3 bases: TGCGCCAGCAGCCAAGAGGAATTAATCGGGGGTCCCTACGAGCAGTACTTC.